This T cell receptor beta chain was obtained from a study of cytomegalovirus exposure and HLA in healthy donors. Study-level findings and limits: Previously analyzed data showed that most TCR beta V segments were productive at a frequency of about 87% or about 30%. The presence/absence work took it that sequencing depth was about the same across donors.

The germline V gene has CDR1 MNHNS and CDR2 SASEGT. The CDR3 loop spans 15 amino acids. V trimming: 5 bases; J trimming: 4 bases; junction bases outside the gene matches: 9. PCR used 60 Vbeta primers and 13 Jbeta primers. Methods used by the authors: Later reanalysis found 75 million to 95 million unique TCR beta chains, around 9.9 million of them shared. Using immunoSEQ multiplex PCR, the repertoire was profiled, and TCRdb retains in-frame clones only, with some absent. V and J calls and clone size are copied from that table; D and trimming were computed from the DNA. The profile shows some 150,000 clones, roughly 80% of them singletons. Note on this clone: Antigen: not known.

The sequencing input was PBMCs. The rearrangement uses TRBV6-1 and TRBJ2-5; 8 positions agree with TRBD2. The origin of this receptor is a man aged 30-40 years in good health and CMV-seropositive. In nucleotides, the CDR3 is TGTGCCAGCAGTTCCCAAGCGGGGGAAACAGAGACCCAGTACTTC. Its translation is CASSSQAGETETQYF.